One sample yielded the 25 T cell receptor beta chains listed below, sequenced in a study of T-cell reconstitution after alpha-beta-depleted transplantation in children. As it was prepared, the TCRbeta library received unique molecular identifiers. TCRdb processed the PCR reads anew with MiXCR; each CDR3 protein has one entry. The sample includes some 550,000 distinct CDR3 sequences, around 17% of them seen just once. Sequences were derived from PBMCs from the stem cell graft donor, sampled from the stem cell graft. Receptors originate from a human donor who donated a stem cell graft to a child with acute lymphoblastic leukemia.

The chain carries TRBV29-1 and TRBJ2-3; D is possibly TRBD1 (6 bases). This CDR3 spans 14 amino acids. Germline V lookup: CDR1 SQVTM, CDR2 ANQGSEA. Trimming pared 6 bases from V and 6 bases from J, leaving 19 bases between. The CDR3 nucleotides read TGCAGCGTCATAGGGGGTTGGGTCCAGGATACGCAGTATTTT. It is translated as CSVIGGWVQDTQYF.

This chain joins TRBV4-1 and TRBJ2-1, with 9 bases identical to TRBD2. Trimming removed 3 bases from V and 10 bases from J; junction bases left unmatched: 7. CDR3 size: 14 residues. Germline CDR1 MGHRA, CDR2 YSYEKL. In DNA, the CDR3 is TGCGCCAGCAGCCAGCGGGAGGGCCGGGGAGAGCAGTTCTTC. This translates into CASSQREGRGEQFF.

This clonotype was counted only a few times. This chain uses TRBV20-1 with TRBJ2-1; TRBD1 matches 7 bases. The junction had 12 bases not matched to a gene; V was cut back by 6 bases and J by 7 bases. The germline V gene has CDR1 DFQATT and CDR2 SNEGSKA (reference sequence). This CDR3 spans 14 amino acids. The CDR3 DNA is TGCAGTGCCGCGAGACAGGGAAGGTGGAATGAGCAGTTCTTC. Protein sequence: CSAARQGRWNEQFF.

The J gene is TRBJ2-1, the V gene TRBV12-3 or TRBV12-4; D may be TRBD2 (5 bases). Between the trimmed V and J ends, which lost 4 bases and 8 bases, there was a span of 15 bases. The CDR3 contains 14 residues. The CDR3 protein is CASSSSDWNHEQFF. The CDR3 DNA sequence: TGTGCCAGCAGTTCCTCGGACTGGAACCATGAGCAGTTCTTC.

There are many counts of this clonotype. The J gene is TRBJ2-7, the V gene TRBV9; D uncertain. Trimming pared 0 bases from V and 1 base from J, leaving 8 bases between. CDR1 is SGDLS, CDR2 YYNGEE, per germline. This CDR3 comprises 14 residues. In nucleotides, the CDR3 is TGTGCCAGCAGCGTAGCAACCGAGTCCTACGAGCAGTACTTC. This codes for CASSVATESYEQYF. Full variable domain (outside the CDR3, taken from reference TRBV9 and TRBJ2-7): DSGVTQTPKHLITATGQRVTLRCSPRSGDLSVYWYQQSLDQGLQFLIQYYNGEERAKGNILERFSAQQFPDLHSELNLSSLELGDSALYFCASSVATESYEQYFGPGTRLTVT.

This clonotype was counted between two and nine times. The chain uses TRBV5-1 and TRBJ1-4, with 8 bases that match TRBD1. The germline V gene encodes CDR1 SGHRS and CDR2 YFSETQ. V was pared by 4 bases and J by 5 bases, with 7 bases of the junction left unmatched. This CDR3 spans 15 amino acids. This CDR3 is CASSDGQGTNEKLFF. As DNA, the CDR3 is TGCGCCAGCAGCGATGGACAGGGAACGAATGAAAAACTGTTTTTT.

There are a few counts of this clonotype. J is TRBJ2-4 and V is TRBV4-1; D gene unclear. Trimming cost V 3 bases and J 5 bases, with 5 bases left between them. There are 12 residues in the CDR3. Per germline, CDR1 MGHRA and CDR2 YSYEKL. CDR3 DNA sequence: TGCGCCAGCAGCCAGACGGAAAACATTCAGTACTTC. This gives the protein CASSQTENIQYF.

This clonotype appeared a few times. The chain couples TRBV5-5 to TRBJ2-7; D unresolved. Per germline, CDR1 SGHKS and CDR2 YYEKEE (reference sequence). This CDR3 contains 13 residues. V lost 0 bases to trimming and J lost 6 bases, with 10 bases between them. The CDR3 protein is CASSLAYTVEQYF. The CDR3 DNA sequence: TGTGCCAGCAGCTTGGCCTATACGGTCGAGCAGTACTTC.

The V call is TRBV29-1, the J call TRBJ2-2, with D maybe TRBD2 (6 bases). This CDR3 comprises 13 residues. From germline, CDR1 is SQVTM and CDR2 ANQGSEA. V was shortened by 4 bases and J by 4 bases, with 10 bases between the two germline ends. The CDR3 DNA reads as TGCAGCGTTGGGTACGGGGGCACCGGGGAGCTGTTTTTT. Translation: CSVGYGGTGELFF.

The chain combines TRBV2 with TRBJ2-1; TRBD1 might be the D (6 bases). Trimming cost V 3 bases and J 3 bases, with 12 bases left between them. CDR1 is SNHLY and CDR2 is FYNNEI in the germline V gene. The CDR3 is made up of 15 amino acids. The CDR3 here is CASSDNRAGYNEQFF. Here the CDR3 DNA reads TGTGCCAGCAGTGACAACAGGGCAGGCTACAATGAGCAGTTCTTC.

This chain connects TRBV7-9 to TRBJ1-6; TRBD1 aligns across 9 bases. The CDR3 totals 14 residues. The V and J ends lost 8 bases and 9 bases, in that order; junction bases with no gene match: 8. In germline, CDR1 is SEHNR, CDR2 FQNEAQ (reference sequence). The CDR3 DNA reads TGTGCCAGCTCCTGGGGGACAGGGACTTCACCCCTCCACTTT. The encoded protein is CASSWGTGTSPLHF.

The gene calls are TRBV12-3 or TRBV12-4 and TRBJ2-5; D tentatively fits TRBD1 or TRBD2 (6 bases each). The CDR3 is 19 residues long. V was trimmed by 4 bases and J by 5 bases, leaving 29 bases between them. The DNA of the CDR3 is TGTGCCAGCAGTTCGAAAAGGGGGACTGGAACCGGCGTGGGGGAGACCCAGTACTTC. Its translation: CASSSKRGTGTGVGETQYF.

There are a few counts of this clonotype. The chain links TRBV5-6 to TRBJ1-1; the D is unclear. Trimming cost V 0 bases and J 6 bases, with 21 bases left between them. There are 17 residues in the CDR3. Germline V CDR1 and CDR2: SGHDT, YYEEEE. CDR3 in amino acids: CASSLGGFGVLVPEAFF. CDR3 DNA: TGTGCCAGCAGCTTGGGTGGATTTGGGGTTTTGGTCCCTGAAGCTTTCTTT.

The V and J genes are TRBV18 and TRBJ1-1; D may be TRBD1 (6 bases). In germline, CDR1 is KGHSH, CDR2 LQKENI. The length of the CDR3 is 13 residues. Trimming pared 3 bases from V and 7 bases from J, leaving 12 bases between. The CDR3 spells CASSPRTAFEAFF. Written as DNA, the CDR3 is TGTGCCAGCTCACCCCGGACAGCCTTTGAAGCTTTCTTT.

In this sample, this clonotype turned up once. The junction differs from germline at one of its ends, possibly a read error. The rearrangement links TRBV3-1 to TRBJ2-7, with TRBD2 matching over 14 bases. Germline-derived CDR1 and CDR2 are LGHDT and YNNKEL (reference sequence). This CDR3 has 18 residues. CDR3 in amino acids: CASCQGTSGSFIPYEQYF. The CDR3 DNA follows: TGTGCCAGCTGCCAAGGGACTAGCGGGAGTTTTATCCCCTACGAGCAGTACTTC.

Comment on this clonotype: Mismatch with germline at one junction end may stem from a read error. The rearrangement uses TRBV20-1 and TRBJ2-2; D not certain. Germline lookup yields CDR1 DFQATT and CDR2 SNEGSKA (reference sequence). The CDR3 length is 17 residues. For the CDR3, the DNA is TGCTGTGCTAGGCCAGAACCGGGCCTAAAGAACACCGGGGAGCTGTTTTTT. This translates into CCARPEPGLKNTGELFF.

The J gene is TRBJ2-5, the V gene TRBV4-2, with 10 bases matching TRBD1. The V gene end was trimmed by 4 bases and the J gene end by 5 bases; junction bases not matched to a gene: 10. Per the germline V gene, CDR1 is LGHNA and CDR2 is YNFKEQ. The CDR3 contains 16 residues. CDR3 nucleotides: TGTGCCAGCAGCCCAACCGGGACAGGGGTATCGGAGACCCAGTACTTC. The encoded protein is CASSPTGTGVSETQYF.

This clonotype came up a few times. V gene TRBV30 combines with J gene TRBJ1-5; TRBD1 matches 10 bases. The CDR3 runs to 14 residues. Germline values: CDR1 GTSNPN, CDR2 SVGIG (reference sequence). The J segment lost 7 bases and the V segment lost 1 base, leaving 4 bases of the junction unmatched. The CDR3 bases are TGTGCCTGGAGTGGACAGGGGGCTGCACAGCCCCAGCATTTT. Translating gives CAWSGQGAAQPQHF.

This clonotype was counted only a few times. The chain uses TRBV20-1 and TRBJ2-1, with D possibly being TRBD1 (5 bases). Trimming stripped 4 bases from V and 6 bases from J, with 13 bases between. CDR3 size: 13 residues. Germline V gives CDR1 DFQATT, CDR2 SNEGSKA (reference sequence). The CDR3 sequence: CSATRPGPNEQFF. In nucleotides, the CDR3 is TGCAGTGCTACCCGGCCAGGGCCCAATGAGCAGTTCTTC.

A note on this clonotype: This CDR3 fails to terminate in the conserved phenylalanine or tryptophan, so it likely reflects a read error. The chain has TRBV28 and TRBJ2-7; D call uncertain. Germline CDR1 is MDHEN and CDR2 is SYDVKM. Trimming cost V 3 bases and J 0 bases, with 9 bases left between them. The CDR3 extends over 14 amino acids. The CDR3 region has the DNA TGTGCCAGCAGTTTGGCGGTCAGCTCCTACGAGCAGTACTCC. It encodes CASSLAVSSYEQYS.

CDR3 nucleotides: TGCAGTGCTTCCGGGACTCCCCAACAATTCTCCTACGAGCAGTACTTC. It encodes CSASGTPQQFSYEQYF. The chain is built from TRBV20-1 and TRBJ2-7, with D tentatively TRBD2 (6 bases). The germline gives CDR1 DFQATT, CDR2 SNEGSKA (reference sequence). Trimming took off 5 bases at V and 0 bases at J, with 20 bases between the two ends. The CDR3 runs 16 residues.

This clonotype was counted many times. The chain carries TRBV10-3 and TRBJ1-1, with a tentative D call TRBD1 (6 bases). The length of the CDR3 is 15 residues. From germline, CDR1 is ENHRY and CDR2 SYGVKD. V shed 2 bases and J shed 3 bases, with 13 bases lying between them. CDR3 coding DNA: TGTGCCATCAGTGAGATACAGGGTGTAGACACTGAAGCTTTCTTT. Translated, it gives CAISEIQGVDTEAFF.

The rearrangement links TRBV27 to TRBJ1-5; D ambiguous. This CDR3 is 13 amino acids long. CDR1 and CDR2 from the germline V gene are MNHEY and SMNVEV (reference sequence). V was shortened by 4 bases and J by 4 bases, with 8 bases between the two germline ends. The CDR3 region is CASSWRRNQPQHF. The CDR3 DNA reads as TGTGCCAGCAGTTGGCGACGGAATCAGCCCCAGCATTTT.

The chain employs TRBV6-5 and TRBJ1-1; 8 bases match TRBD1. Germline V gene sequence: CDR1 MNHEY, CDR2 SVGAGI. CDR3 size: 13 residues. Losses at the gene ends were 0 bases for V and 8 bases for J; bases not matched to a gene: 2. In nucleotides, the CDR3 is TGTGCCAGCAGTTACTCGGACAGGGTAGAAGCTTTCTTT. It encodes CASSYSDRVEAFF.

The gene calls are TRBV7-9 and TRBJ2-7, with 8 bases matching TRBD2. V gave up 7 bases and J gave up 4 bases; unmatched junction bases: 12. Germline V gene lookup returns CDR1 SEHNR and CDR2 FQNEAQ (reference sequence). The CDR3 is 15 amino acids. CDR3 sequence: CASIPGSGSKYEQYF. The CDR3 bases are TGTGCCAGCATCCCAGGAAGCGGGAGTAAATACGAGCAGTACTTC.